Described below is a single T cell receptor beta chain sequence and its context. Data came from immunoSEQ multiplex PCR; TCRdb stores just in-frame clones and leaves some out. Of 150,000 to 200,000 clones listed, more than 75% were seen once; the top ten hold about 4.2%. This specimen comes from a study of blood T cell repertoires in COVID-19. Turning to the study itself: T cells, B-cell-depleted T cells, or PBMCs provided the cDNA or gDNA that served as material.

CDR3 length: 14 residues. Germline assignment: CDR1 SGHDT and CDR2 YYEEEE. V was clipped by 3 bases and J by 8 bases; unmatched bases: 8. The chain recombines TRBV5-6 with TRBJ2-1, with 7 bases lining up with TRBD2. The clonotype originates from a human donor in a cohort sampled during active COVID-19. The sequenced sample consisted of peripheral blood. CDR3 sequence (DNA): TGTGCCAGCAGCTCTAGACTAGCCCCCTATGAGCAGTTCTTC. Protein: CASSSRLAPYEQFF.